These 27 T cell receptor beta chains were all obtained from the same sample, sequenced in a study of blood T cell repertoires in COVID-19. Clones were sequenced by immunoSEQ multiplex PCR, and TCRdb holds only the in-frame ones, with some missing. In the table there are a few hundred thousand clones, around 85% of which are singletons. The sequenced material came from peripheral blood. These receptors were collected from a woman aged 18-29 years with acute or convalescent COVID-19.

The genes are TRBV4-2 and TRBJ2-7, with D possibly being TRBD2 (6 bases). Germline V CDR1 and CDR2: LGHNA, YNFKEQ. CDR3 size: 13 residues. V lost 5 bases to trimming and J lost 4 bases, with 12 bases between them. The CDR3 loop reads CASSIRLGYEQYF. Here the CDR3 DNA reads TGTGCCAGCAGCATCAGACTAGGGTACGAGCAGTACTTC.

This chain joins TRBV3-1 (or the pseudogene TRBV3-2) and TRBJ1-6; D is ambiguous. Germline assignment: CDR1 LGHDT and CDR2 YNNKEL (reference sequence). Trimming cost V 0 bases and J 6 bases, with 12 bases left between them. The CDR3 is 16 residues long. The CDR3 reads CASSQETGYGNSPLHF. The CDR3 DNA follows: TGTGCCAGCAGCCAAGAAACGGGTTACGGTAATTCACCCCTCCACTTT.

This clone was observed a few times. The chain recombines TRBV3-1 (or the pseudogene TRBV3-2) with TRBJ2-7, with 11 bases matching TRBD1. CDR1 is LGHDT, CDR2 YNNKEL, per germline (reference sequence). The CDR3 sequence is 16 residues long. V lost 4 bases and J lost 3; bases outside the gene matches: 8. CDR3 sequence reads: CASSLRPGQGVYEQYF. The CDR3 bases are TGTGCCAGCAGCCTACGTCCGGGACAGGGGGTCTACGAGCAGTACTTC.

The CDR3 bases are TGTGCCAGCAGTCAAAGTAAGAAACAGGGTTTTAATGGCTACACCTTC. Amino acids: CASSQSKKQGFNGYTF. This chain connects TRBV28 to TRBJ1-2; TRBD1 might be the D (6 bases). Germline CDR1 and CDR2: MDHEN and SYDVKM. The ends were cut back, 5 bases at V and 6 bases at J, with 22 bases in the middle. The CDR3 covers 16 residues.

The chain couples TRBV19 to TRBJ1-3; no definite D call. V was trimmed by 4 bases and J by 0 bases, leaving 7 bases between them. The CDR3 spans 14 residues. CDR1 and CDR2 (germline): LNHDA, SQIVND (reference sequence). The CDR3 DNA reads as TGTGCCAGTAGTAGGCCGGGCTCTGGAAACACCATATATTTT. Translating it yields CASSRPGSGNTIYF.

This clone showed up just once. The rearrangement joins TRBV5-6 to TRBJ2-2; 8 bases are a match to TRBD1. Trimming cost V 1 base and J 3 bases; bases outside gene matches: 11. Germline loops: CDR1 SGHDT, CDR2 YYEEEE. The CDR3 length is 18 residues. The chain's CDR3 is CASSLRRTGTGHTGELFF. As DNA, the CDR3 is TGTGCCAGCAGCTTGAGGAGGACCGGGACAGGTCACACCGGGGAGCTGTTTTTT.

V usage is TRBV28 and J usage is TRBJ2-5; 12 bases agree with TRBD2. CDR3 length equals 16 residues. With V trimmed by 4 bases and J by 5 bases, 8 bases remained unmatched. CDR1 and CDR2 (germline): MDHEN, SYDVKM. The CDR3 is CASSSPGLAGTETQYF. For the CDR3, the DNA is TGTGCCAGCAGTTCCCCTGGACTAGCGGGAACGGAGACCCAGTACTTC. Using reference TRBV28 and TRBJ2-5 for the parts outside the CDR3, the full variable domain is DVKVTQSSRYLVKRTGEKVFLECVQDMDHENMFWYRQDPGLGLRLIYFSYDVKMKEKGDIPEGYSVSREKKERFSLILESASTNQTSMYLCASSSPGLAGTETQYFGPGTRLLVL.

This rearrangement joins TRBV4-1 to TRBJ1-1; the match to TRBD1 covers 7 bases. The CDR3 is 17 amino acids. The junction had 17 bases not matched to a gene; V was cut back by 8 bases and J by 2 bases. Germline values: CDR1 MGHRA, CDR2 YSYEKL. This CDR3 reads CASGIDRAGRQNTEAFF. The CDR3, as DNA: TGCGCCAGCGGCATCGACAGGGCTGGAAGGCAAAACACTGAAGCTTTCTTT.

CDR3 nucleotides: TGTGCCAGCAGTTATAAGGGGGGGATGAACACTGAAGCTTTCTTT. It is translated as CASSYKGGMNTEAFF. V is TRBV27 and J is TRBJ1-1, with D possibly matching TRBD1 (6 bases). V lost 4 bases, J lost 0 bases, and 12 bases lay in between. The CDR3 runs 15 residues. From germline, CDR1 is MNHEY and CDR2 SMNVEV (reference sequence).

The rearrangement joins TRBV5-6 to TRBJ1-5; D is perhaps TRBD1 (5 bases). The ends were cut back, 1 base at V and 4 bases at J, with 15 bases in the middle. Germline V gene lookup returns CDR1 SGHDT and CDR2 YYEEEE. The CDR3 runs to 16 residues. As DNA, the CDR3 is TGTGCCAGCAGCTTGTTATCAGGGTCGTTGAATCAGCCCCAGCATTTT. This translates into CASSLLSGSLNQPQHF.

The chain recombines TRBV10-3 with TRBJ1-6; D is uncertain. With 2 bases removed from V and 8 bases from J, the gap between germline ends came to 10 bases. Germline V gene sequence: CDR1 ENHRY, CDR2 SYGVKD. The CDR3 has 14 residues. The CDR3 spells CAISEGGGDSPLHF. The CDR3 DNA reads as TGTGCCATCAGTGAGGGAGGAGGAGATTCACCCCTCCACTTT.

The gene calls are TRBV7-2 and TRBJ2-3; 11 bases are a match to TRBD1. The CDR3 covers 15 residues. With 5 bases clipped from V and 6 bases from J, the junction kept 7 bases outside the gene matches. CDR1 and CDR2 from the germline V gene are SGHTA and FQGNSA. The CDR3 nucleotides are TGTGCCAGCAGCCCGGACAGGGGGCGAAGGGATACGCAGTATTTT. It codes for CASSPDRGRRDTQYF.

The chain carries TRBV27 and TRBJ2-7; D remains unclear. CDR1 MNHEY and CDR2 SMNVEV come from the germline V gene (reference sequence). V was clipped by 5 bases and J by 1 base, with 9 bases between them. The CDR3 is 13 amino acids. The CDR3 DNA is TGTGCCAGCAGTCCCGCGCGGTCCTACGAGCAGTACTTC. Protein sequence: CASSPARSYEQYF.

The chain is built from TRBV19 and TRBJ1-2, with TRBD1 matching 10 bases. The germline V gene has CDR1 LNHDA and CDR2 SQIVND (reference sequence). The length of the CDR3 is 16 residues. Germline trimming cut 1 base from V and 8 bases from J; bases unmatched to any gene: 10. The CDR3, as DNA: TGTGCCAGTAGTATAGGGGGGACAGGGGCCTTTGACGGCTACACCTTC. Its translation: CASSIGGTGAFDGYTF.

The chain combines TRBV19 with TRBJ2-6; the match to TRBD1 covers 8 bases. Looked up from germline, CDR1 is LNHDA and CDR2 is SQIVND (reference sequence). Trimming removed 3 bases from V and 2 bases from J; junction bases left unmatched: 18. This CDR3 contains 21 residues. The CDR3 DNA reads as TGTGCCAGTAGTATCAGGTCGTCAGCCGGGACAGGAAGAACTGGGGCCAACGTCCTGACTTTC. Its translation: CASSIRSSAGTGRTGANVLTF.

This clone was counted only a few times. The rearrangement links TRBV28 to TRBJ1-4, with D unresolved. CDR3 length: 14 amino acids. Between the trimmed V and J ends, which lost 3 bases and 3 bases, there was a span of 8 bases. Germline values: CDR1 MDHEN, CDR2 SYDVKM. Written as DNA, the CDR3 is TGTGCCAGCAGTTTGCCGCCGGCTAATGAAAAACTGTTTTTT. It yields the protein CASSLPPANEKLFF.

The chain has TRBV5-1 and TRBJ1-2; maybe TRBD1 (5 bases). The CDR3 has 13 amino acids. Trimming stripped 4 bases from V and 14 bases from J, with 21 bases between. Germline loops: CDR1 SGHRS, CDR2 YFSETQ. The CDR3 reads CASSTGGADLPTF. The CDR3 bases are TGCGCCAGCAGCACGGGTGGGGCAGACCTTCCTACCTTC.

The count of this clone is one. The chain has TRBV6-5 and TRBJ1-5, with D tentatively TRBD1 (6 bases). Trimming took off 4 bases at V and 3 bases at J, with 10 bases between the two ends. This CDR3 is built from 14 residues. Germline lookup yields CDR1 MNHEY and CDR2 SVGAGI. Here the CDR3 DNA reads TGTGCCAGCAGTTCAACAGGGATCAATCAGCCCCAGCATTTT. Amino acids: CASSSTGINQPQHF.

Only a few counts were recorded for this clone. The V call is TRBV5-4, the J call TRBJ1-3; D ambiguous. The ends were cut back, 2 bases at V and 4 bases at J, with 10 bases in the middle. The germline CDR1 and CDR2 sequences are SGHNT and YYREEE (reference sequence). There are 14 residues in the CDR3. CDR3 sequence: CASSFTAQGNTIYF. CDR3 bases: TGTGCCAGCAGCTTTACAGCTCAGGGAAACACCATATATTTT.

The chain recombines TRBV5-6 with TRBJ1-2; maybe TRBD1 (6 bases). Germline CDR1 is SGHDT and CDR2 is YYEEEE. This CDR3 is built from 16 residues. V lost 2 bases and J 5 bases, leaving 19 bases between the germline ends. For the CDR3, the DNA is TGTGCCAGCAGCTTCCCCGAGCCGACAGGTTTTTATGGCTACACCTTC. Translated: CASSFPEPTGFYGYTF.

The CDR3 DNA is TGTGCCAGCAGTTACTCTGGGGCCCCAAACATTCAGTACTTC. Amino acid sequence: CASSYSGAPNIQYF. The chain has TRBV6-5 and TRBJ2-4; TRBD1 might be the D (5 bases). The CDR3 is made up of 14 amino acids. The V gene's germline CDR1 is MNHEY and CDR2 SVGAGI. V dropped 0 bases and J dropped 6 bases, with 9 bases sitting between them.

This chain links TRBV14 with TRBJ1-2; D perhaps matches TRBD1 (5 bases). V was pared by 2 bases and J by 2 bases, with 12 bases between. Germline V gene data show CDR1 as SGHDN and CDR2 as FVKESK. The CDR3 consists of 15 residues. CDR3 loop: CASSQLRGLNYGYTF. The CDR3 DNA sequence: TGTGCCAGCAGCCAATTAAGGGGTTTGAACTATGGCTACACCTTC.

The chain joins TRBV7-8 to TRBJ2-7; TRBD2 aligns across 11 bases. Germline V lookup: CDR1 SGHVS, CDR2 FQNEAQ. Germline trimming cut 4 bases from V and 1 base from J; bases unmatched to any gene: 3. This CDR3 comprises 15 residues. The CDR3 loop is CASSWGLAVSYEQYF. Written as DNA, the CDR3 is TGTGCCAGCAGCTGGGGACTAGCGGTTTCCTACGAGCAGTACTTC.

This chain connects TRBV19 to TRBJ1-5; tentatively, D is TRBD1 (5 bases). The germline V and J ends were trimmed by 3 bases and 0 bases, with 9 bases remaining between them. CDR1 and CDR2 (germline): LNHDA, SQIVND (reference sequence). This CDR3 contains 15 residues. The CDR3 bases are TGTGCCAGTAGTATTGACAGATATAGCAATCAGCCCCAGCATTTT. Its translation: CASSIDRYSNQPQHF.

This clone was seen more than once but under ten times. This chain joins TRBV19 and TRBJ1-2; 8 nucleotides line up with TRBD1. The CDR3 has 14 residues. The V gene end was trimmed by 2 bases and the J gene end by 8 bases; junction bases not matched to a gene: 7. CDR1 is LNHDA, CDR2 SQIVND, per germline (reference sequence). CDR3 protein: CASSISTGVGGYTF. CDR3 coding DNA: TGTGCCAGTAGTATATCGACAGGGGTAGGAGGCTACACCTTC.

V gene TRBV7-8 combines with J gene TRBJ2-3; 7 bases agree with TRBD1. There are 15 residues in the CDR3. Germline V gene sequence: CDR1 SGHVS, CDR2 FQNEAQ. V was pared by 10 bases and J by 0 bases, with 10 bases of the junction left unmatched. The DNA for the CDR3 is TGTGCCATCGAGACAGGGATTACTAGCACAGATACGCAGTATTTT. Translated: CAIETGITSTDTQYF.

The chain recombines TRBV12-5 with TRBJ1-3; D call uncertain. Trimming removed 2 bases at V and 0 bases at J, with 5 bases between. The CDR3 totals 14 residues. Germline CDR1 is LGHNT and CDR2 is FRNRAP. In DNA form, the CDR3 reads TGTGCTAGTGGTTTGTTAAACTCTGGAAACACCATATATTTT. It specifies CASGLLNSGNTIYF.